One T cell receptor beta chain is described in this entry. With 8 bases clipped from V and 7 bases from J, the junction kept 10 bases outside the gene matches. The V gene's germline CDR1 is ENHRY and CDR2 SYGVKD. CDR3 size: 13 residues. This sample was taken from a study of control samples from healthy donors and cancer patients. Using immunoSEQ multiplex PCR, the repertoire was profiled, and TCRdb retains in-frame clones only, with some absent. The repertoire holds 45,000 to 60,000 clones, with 94% as singletons. V usage is TRBV10-3 and J usage is TRBJ1-1; 7 bases are a match to TRBD1. The specimen was blood. The TCR sequence derives from a man aged 25 to 40 in good health. CDR3 DNA: TGTGCCATCGAGCCGGGGGGGGACAGTGAAGCTTTCTTT. This encodes CAIEPGGDSEAFF.